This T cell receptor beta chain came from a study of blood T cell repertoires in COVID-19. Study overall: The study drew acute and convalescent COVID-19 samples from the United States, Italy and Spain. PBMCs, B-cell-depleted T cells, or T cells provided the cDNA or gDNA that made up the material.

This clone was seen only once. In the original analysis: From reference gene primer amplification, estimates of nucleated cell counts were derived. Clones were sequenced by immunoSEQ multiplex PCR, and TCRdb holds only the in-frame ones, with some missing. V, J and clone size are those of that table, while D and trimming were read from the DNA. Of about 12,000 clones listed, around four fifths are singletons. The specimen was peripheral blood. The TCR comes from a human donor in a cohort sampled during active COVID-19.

CDR3 in amino acids: CSASPGQGSSYEQYF. The CDR3 region has the DNA TGCAGTGCTAGTCCGGGGCAGGGGTCCTCCTACGAGCAGTACTTC. The chain couples TRBV20-1 to TRBJ2-7, with D perhaps matching TRBD1 (6 bases). The germline V and J ends were trimmed by 3 bases and 0 bases, with 15 bases remaining between them. The CDR3 totals 15 residues. CDR1 is DFQATT, CDR2 SNEGSKA, per germline (reference sequence).